What follows are 28 T cell receptor beta chains derived from one specimen sequenced in a study of blood T cells in healthy people across ages. Through a sample-barcoded 5' primer and a J-beta primer mix, a second PCR was run for roughly 6 to 11 cycles. TCRdb reprocessed the 5' RACE reads via MiXCR and lists one record per CDR3 protein. The sample lists around 1,000,000 distinct CDR3 sequences, approximately 25% seen once, with approximately 0.75% in the top ten. The same specimen was also included in a second study, on T cells of mothers and their children.

Sequencing used blood. The origin of the receptors is a girl aged 2 to 9 in good health.

This clonotype appeared a few times. The genes are TRBV12-3 or TRBV12-4 and TRBJ1-1; tentatively, D is TRBD1 (5 bases). The V gene lost 5 bases and the J gene lost 5 bases, with 21 bases spanning the gap. This CDR3 comprises 16 residues. This CDR3 is CASSGHSRTGGTEAFF. The CDR3 DNA reads as TGTGCCAGCAGTGGTCACAGTCGGACGGGGGGAACTGAAGCTTTCTTT.

This chain links TRBV29-1 with TRBJ1-1; no definite D call. The ends were cut back, 6 bases at V and 3 bases at J, with 20 bases in the middle. Looked up from germline, CDR1 is SQVTM and CDR2 is ANQGSEA. The CDR3 is 15 residues long. The CDR3 reads CSVAPPGWADTEAFF. The DNA for the CDR3 is TGCAGCGTAGCCCCCCCGGGGTGGGCCGACACTGAAGCTTTCTTT.

As for this clonotype: Likely a read error: the CDR3 ends without its conserved phenylalanine or tryptophan. DNA for the CDR3: TGTGCCAGCAGCACTAATCCTCTAGCGAACTCAGATACGCAGTATCTT. Translating gives CASSTNPLANSDTQYL. The V gene is TRBV7-9, the J gene TRBJ2-3, with a tentative D call TRBD2 (6 bases). Germline CDR1 is SEHNR and CDR2 is FQNEAQ (reference sequence). V lost 5 bases and J 4 bases, leaving 19 bases between the germline ends. There are 16 residues in the CDR3.

V and J are TRBV14 and TRBJ2-7, with D perhaps assigned TRBD1 or TRBD2 (5 bases each). Germline V gives CDR1 SGHDN, CDR2 FVKESK. CDR3 length: 15 residues. Trimming cost V 3 bases and J 6 bases, with 18 bases left between them. The CDR3 protein is CASSQGQTRGSEQYF. The CDR3 coding sequence is TGTGCCAGCAGCCAGGGTCAAACGAGGGGCTCCGAGCAGTACTTC.

This clonotype appeared once. The chain employs TRBV28 and TRBJ2-5; TRBD2 agrees at 8 bases. The tail of the sequence fits TRBJ2-1 better, so the J call may be wrong. The CDR3 loop spans 16 amino acids. Germline CDR1 reads MDHEN; CDR2 reads SYDVKM. As DNA, the CDR3 is TGTGCCAGCGCCCTCCGTCAAGCGGGAGTACGGAATGAGCAGTTCTTC. This gives the protein CASALRQAGVRNEQFF.

This rearrangement joins TRBV7-9 to TRBJ1-2, with 9 bases identical to TRBD1. In germline, CDR1 is SEHNR, CDR2 FQNEAQ (reference sequence). CDR3 length: 15 residues. V lost 5 bases and J lost 8; bases outside the gene matches: 12. The CDR3 protein is CASSQTPGTGKGYTF. The CDR3 DNA sequence: TGTGCCAGCAGCCAAACCCCCGGGACAGGGAAGGGCTACACCTTC.

The CDR3 sequence is CATSRDALNQPQHF. CDR3 nucleotides: TGTGCCACCAGCAGAGATGCATTAAATCAGCCCCAGCATTTT. The chain links TRBV15 to TRBJ1-5; no clear D gene. From germline, CDR1 is LNHNV and CDR2 YYDKDF (reference sequence). The length of the CDR3 is 14 residues. With 0 bases removed from V and 4 bases from J, the gap between germline ends came to 7 bases.

The chain is built from TRBV15 and TRBJ2-1; tentative D call: TRBD2 (5 bases). CDR3 length equals 16 residues. V shed 2 bases and J shed 5 bases, with 16 bases lying between them. Germline values: CDR1 LNHNV, CDR2 YYDKDF (reference sequence). The CDR3 protein is CATSRTQAETNNEQFF. DNA for the CDR3: TGTGCCACCAGCAGAACTCAAGCGGAAACGAACAATGAGCAGTTCTTC. Based on the CDR3 plus reference TRBV15 and TRBJ2-1, the full variable domain is DAMVIQNPRYQVTQFGKPVTLSCSQTLNHNVMYWYQQKSSQAPKLLFHYYDKDFNNEADTPDNFQSRRPNTSFCFLDIRSPGLGDTAMYLCATSRTQAETNNEQFFGPGTRLTVL.

There are a few counts of this clonotype. The rearrangement links TRBV2 to TRBJ1-2; perhaps TRBD1 as D (6 bases). The V gene's germline CDR1 is SNHLY and CDR2 FYNNEI. The CDR3 is made up of 10 amino acids. The V and J ends lost 8 bases and 7 bases respectively, with 8 bases between them. CDR3 nucleotide sequence: TGTGCCAGCGGGGGCGGTGGCTACACCTTC. This translates into CASGGGGYTF.

In its sample, this clonotype was seen a few times. The rearrangement joins TRBV28 to TRBJ1-4, with D possibly being TRBD1 (5 bases). This CDR3 is 14 amino acids long. Germline loops: CDR1 MDHEN, CDR2 SYDVKM. V was pared by 8 bases and J by 0 bases, with 10 bases between. The CDR3 region is CASGASATNEKLFF. Written as DNA, the CDR3 is TGTGCCAGCGGGGCCAGTGCAACTAATGAAAAACTGTTTTTT.

This clonotype has just a few counts. This chain uses TRBV6-1 with TRBJ2-2; D is ambiguous. CDR1 MNHNS and CDR2 SASEGT come from the germline V gene. Deletions cut 7 bases from V and 2 bases from J, with 8 bases between. The CDR3 contains 13 residues. CDR3 DNA: TGTGCCAGCATTGGGCTAAACACCGGGGAGCTGTTTTTT. Translating gives CASIGLNTGELFF.

In its sample, this clonotype was seen once. The CDR3 coding sequence is TGTGCCAGCAGCCCGATTCACGGGGGAGAGGGGCAGTTCTTC. Translating it yields CASSPIHGGEGQFF. The V gene is TRBV3-1, the J gene TRBJ2-5; D perhaps matches TRBD2 (6 bases). TRBJ2-1 explains the end of the DNA better; the J call may be wrong. The CDR3 contains 14 residues. Germline-derived CDR1 and CDR2 are LGHDT and YNNKEL (reference sequence).

This chain connects TRBV12-3 or TRBV12-4 to TRBJ1-5; D gene ambiguous. The CDR3 runs 12 residues. V gave up 3 bases and J gave up 4 bases, with 4 bases separating them. CDR3 DNA: TGTGCCAGCAGTTTTATAAATCAGCCCCAGCATTTT. Amino acid sequence: CASSFINQPQHF.

This chain uses TRBV29-1 with TRBJ2-7, with D possibly called TRBD1 or TRBD2 (6 bases each). Trimming took 8 bases from V and 7 from J, leaving 18 bases between them. This CDR3 region has 12 residues. CDR1 SQVTM and CDR2 ANQGSEA come from the germline V gene. CDR3 region: CSINGGLGEQYF. Written as DNA, the CDR3 is TGCAGCATCAACGGGGGCTTGGGGGAGCAGTACTTC.

This clonotype was seen at least ten times. The V gene is TRBV20-1, the J gene TRBJ2-5, with 11 bases matching TRBD1. Germline V gene data show CDR1 as DFQATT and CDR2 as SNEGSKA (reference sequence). CDR3 length equals 13 residues. Unmatched junction bases numbered 4, after V lost 6 bases and J lost 4 bases. As DNA, the CDR3 is TGCAGTGCACGGACAGGGGGCAGAGAGACCCAGTACTTC. It codes for CSARTGGRETQYF.

CDR3 region: CASSSKPRGNYEQYF. CDR3 bases: TGCGCCAGCAGCTCTAAACCCAGGGGCAACTACGAGCAGTACTTC. The J gene is TRBJ2-1, the V gene TRBV5-1; possibly TRBD1 for D (6 bases). Judging by the DNA end, TRBJ2-7 fits better; the J call may be wrong. From germline, CDR1 is SGHRS and CDR2 YFSETQ. The CDR3 is made up of 15 amino acids.

The rearrangement joins TRBV28 to TRBJ2-3; TRBD2 is a possible D gene (6 bases). CDR1 is MDHEN and CDR2 is SYDVKM in the germline V gene. The CDR3 runs 13 residues. V dropped 10 bases and J dropped 2 bases, with 13 bases sitting between them. This chain's CDR3 is CATRGLYTDTQYF. The CDR3 coding sequence is TGTGCCACCCGGGGACTTTACACAGATACGCAGTATTTT.

This clonotype occurred a few times. The chain uses TRBV27 and TRBJ2-5; TRBD2 aligns across 14 bases. The tail of the sequence fits TRBJ2-7 better, so the J call may be wrong. The CDR3 consists of 18 residues. Germline assignment: CDR1 MNHEY and CDR2 SMNVEV (reference sequence). CDR3 loop: CASTRTGTSGGTPYEQYF. The CDR3 region has the DNA TGTGCCAGCACTAGGACAGGGACTAGCGGGGGAACTCCCTACGAGCAGTACTTC.

The CDR3 loop is CASRQGLLMNTEAFF. CDR3 sequence (DNA): TGTGCCAGCAGGCAAGGGTTGCTGATGAACACTGAAGCTTTCTTT. The chain carries TRBV7-2 and TRBJ1-1; D unclear. The CDR3 has 15 residues. Germline V gives CDR1 SGHTA, CDR2 FQGNSA. The V and J ends lost 6 bases and 0 bases respectively, with 14 bases between them. Together with reference TRBV7-2 and TRBJ1-1, the CDR3 gives the full variable domain: GAGVSQSPSNKVTEKGKDVELRCDPISGHTALYWYRQSLGQGLEFLIYFQGNSAPDKSGLPSDRFSAERTGGSVSTLTIQRTQQEDSAVYLCASRQGLLMNTEAFFGQGTRLTVV.

This sequence joins TRBV20-1 and TRBJ2-5; 7 nucleotides match TRBD1. The CDR3 sequence is 13 residues long. Germline loops: CDR1 DFQATT, CDR2 SNEGSKA (reference sequence). Trimming cost V 3 bases and J 4 bases; bases outside gene matches: 5. CDR3 coding DNA: TGCAGTGCTAGCAGACAGGGTAGAGAGACCCAGTACTTC. Its protein product is CSASRQGRETQYF.

This chain links TRBV15 with TRBJ1-1, with D perhaps TRBD1 (5 bases). This CDR3 region has 14 residues. V gave up 1 base and J gave up 5 bases, with 11 bases separating them. Germline values: CDR1 LNHNV, CDR2 YYDKDF (reference sequence). The DNA for the CDR3 is TGTGCCACCAGCAGAGGCGGGGCGTGGACTGAAGCTTTCTTT. Translated: CATSRGGAWTEAFF.

This clonotype was observed a handful of times. The chain employs TRBV12-3 or TRBV12-4 and TRBJ1-2; the match to TRBD1 covers 8 bases. This CDR3 region has 15 residues. The V and J ends lost 6 bases and 7 bases, in that order; junction bases with no gene match: 13. DNA for the CDR3: TGTGCCAGCAGCCCACGCCCCGGACAGGGAGCTGGCTACACCTTC. Protein product: CASSPRPGQGAGYTF.

The chain couples TRBV5-6 to TRBJ1-3; unclear D gene. The V and J ends lost 5 bases and 3 bases respectively, with 6 bases between them. The CDR3 runs 12 residues. Germline V lookup: CDR1 SGHDT, CDR2 YYEEEE. The CDR3 is CASSNFGNTIYF. The CDR3 DNA reads as TGTGCCAGCAGTAATTTTGGAAACACCATATATTTT.

The chain recombines TRBV6-5 with TRBJ2-2; D remains unclear. The V gene's germline CDR1 is MNHEY and CDR2 SVGAGI. This CDR3 spans 16 amino acids. The V end lost 2 bases, the J end lost 7 bases, and 17 bases lay between the germline ends. The CDR3, as DNA: TGTGCCAGCAGTTACGGCGCAACCAGTCGAGGCGGGGAGCTGTTTTTT. As protein: CASSYGATSRGGELFF.

This chain uses TRBV7-2 with TRBJ2-3; TRBD2 matches 7 bases. In germline, CDR1 is SGHTA, CDR2 FQGNSA. This CDR3 region has 16 residues. V was clipped by 5 bases and J by 2 bases; unmatched bases: 10. The CDR3 region has the DNA TGTGCCAGCAGCCTCCGACTAGCTCGGGACACAGATACGCAGTATTTT. Protein product: CASSLRLARDTDTQYF.

This clonotype was picked up a small number of times. The V and J genes are TRBV4-2 and TRBJ2-5; D could derive from TRBD1 or TRBD2 (5 bases each). The DNA end is a closer match to TRBJ2-1, so the J assignment may be wrong. The germline CDR1 and CDR2 sequences are LGHNA and YNFKEQ. This CDR3 has 15 amino acids. CDR3 nucleotides: TGTGCCAGCAGCCCGCCGGGGCAGGGTGGCGATGAGCAGTTCTTC. It is translated as CASSPPGQGGDEQFF.

This clonotype was recorded a few times. The chain has TRBV29-1 and TRBJ1-1; unclear D gene. Trimming stripped 4 bases from V and 11 bases from J, with 23 bases between. Per the germline V gene, CDR1 is SQVTM and CDR2 is ANQGSEA. This CDR3 contains 14 residues. CDR3 sequence: CSVASISPQSNAFF. The CDR3 DNA reads as TGCAGCGTTGCTAGTATCTCTCCACAGAGTAATGCTTTCTTT. The full variable domain, rest sourced from reference TRBV29-1 and TRBJ1-1, is SAVISQKPSRDICQRGTSLTIQCQVDSQVTMMFWYRQQPGQSLTLIATANQGSEATYESGFVIDKFPISRPNLTFSTLTVSNMSPEDSSIYLCSVASISPQSNAFFGQGTRLTVV.

V is TRBV7-9 and J is TRBJ1-2, with 7 bases that match TRBD1. CDR1 SEHNR and CDR2 FQNEAQ come from the germline V gene (reference sequence). J lost 6 bases, V lost 5 bases, and 12 bases had no gene match. The CDR3 covers 15 residues. The CDR3 nucleotides are TGTGCCAGCAGCGTAGACCTTCAGGGGGTGGATGGCTACACCTTC. Its translation: CASSVDLQGVDGYTF.